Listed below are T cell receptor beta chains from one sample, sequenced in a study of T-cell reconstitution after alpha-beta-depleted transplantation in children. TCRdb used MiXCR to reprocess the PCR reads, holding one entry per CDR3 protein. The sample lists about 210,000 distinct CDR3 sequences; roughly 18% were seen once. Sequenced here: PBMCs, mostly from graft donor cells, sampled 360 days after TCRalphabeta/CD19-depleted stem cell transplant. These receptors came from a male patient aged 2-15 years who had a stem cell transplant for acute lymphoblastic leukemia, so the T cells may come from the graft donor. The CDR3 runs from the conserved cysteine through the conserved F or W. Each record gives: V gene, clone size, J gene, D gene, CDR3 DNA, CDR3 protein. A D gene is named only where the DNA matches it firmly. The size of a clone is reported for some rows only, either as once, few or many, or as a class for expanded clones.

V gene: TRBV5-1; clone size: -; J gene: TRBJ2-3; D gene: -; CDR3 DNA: TGCGCCAGCAGCTCCGGGACTGACACAGATACGCAGTATTTT; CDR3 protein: CASSSGTDTDTQYF
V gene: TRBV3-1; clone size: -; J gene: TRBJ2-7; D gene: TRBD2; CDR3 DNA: TGTGCCAGCAGCCAAGGCCGGGGGGGGCTGGTTGAGCAGTACTTC; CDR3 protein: CASSQGRGGLVEQYF
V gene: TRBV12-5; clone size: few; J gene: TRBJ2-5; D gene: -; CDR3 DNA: TGTGCTAGTGGTTCGGAACGGACAGATATTCAAGAGACCCAGTACTTC; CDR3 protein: CASGSERTDIQETQYF
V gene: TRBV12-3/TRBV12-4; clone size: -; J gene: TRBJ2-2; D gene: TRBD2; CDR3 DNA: TGTGCCAGCAGTTCGACTAGCGGGGGCACCGGGGAGCTGTTTTTT; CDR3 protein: CASSSTSGGTGELFF
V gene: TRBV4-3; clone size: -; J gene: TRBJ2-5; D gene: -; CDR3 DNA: TGCGCCAGCAGCCAAGATAATAGAATTCAAGAGACCCAGTACTTC; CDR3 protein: CASSQDNRIQETQYF
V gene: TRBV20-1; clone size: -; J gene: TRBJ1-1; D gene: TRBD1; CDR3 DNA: TGCAGAGGCGACAGGGGATTCACTGAAGCTTTCTTT; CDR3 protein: CRGDRGFTEAFF
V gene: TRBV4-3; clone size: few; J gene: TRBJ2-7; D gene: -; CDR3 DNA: TGCGCCAGCAGCCTAGGACAATGGGGATCCTACGAGCAGTACTTC; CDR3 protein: CASSLGQWGSYEQYF
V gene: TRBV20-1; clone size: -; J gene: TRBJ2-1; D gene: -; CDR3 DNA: TGCAGTGCCCTGACACACAATGAGCAGTTCTTC; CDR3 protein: CSALTHNEQFF
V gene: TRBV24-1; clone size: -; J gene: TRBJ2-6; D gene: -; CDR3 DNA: TGTGCCACCAGTGATTCGAGTTTGGGCGGCTGGGCCAACGTCCTGACTTTC; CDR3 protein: CATSDSSLGGWANVLTF
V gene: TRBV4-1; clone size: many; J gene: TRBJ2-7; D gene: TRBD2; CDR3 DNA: TGCGCCAGCAGCAGACTAGCGGACTCCTACGAGCAGTACTTC; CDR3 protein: CASSRLADSYEQYF
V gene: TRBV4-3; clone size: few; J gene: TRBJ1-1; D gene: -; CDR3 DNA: TGCGCCAGCAGCCAAGAGTGGGCGGGTCCTGAAGCTTTCTTT; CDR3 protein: CASSQEWAGPEAFF
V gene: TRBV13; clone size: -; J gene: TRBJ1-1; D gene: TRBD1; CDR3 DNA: TGTGCCAGCAGCTACCCGACAGGGGATCCTGAAGCTTTCTTT; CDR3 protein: CASSYPTGDPEAFF
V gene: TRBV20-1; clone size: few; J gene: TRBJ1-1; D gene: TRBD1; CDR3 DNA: TGCAGTGCTACTACAGGGGCCGTTGAAGCTTTCTTT; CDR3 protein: CSATTGAVEAFF
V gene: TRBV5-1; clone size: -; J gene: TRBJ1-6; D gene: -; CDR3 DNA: TGCGCCAGCAGCTTGGGGGCAGGGGCGGATAATTCACCCCTCCACTTT; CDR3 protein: CASSLGAGADNSPLHF
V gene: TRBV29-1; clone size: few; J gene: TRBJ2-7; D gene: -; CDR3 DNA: TGCAGCGTTGAGAACGGGGTATCCTACGAGCAGTACTTC; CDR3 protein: CSVENGVSYEQYF
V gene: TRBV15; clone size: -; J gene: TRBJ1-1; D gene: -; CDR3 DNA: TGTGCCACCAGCAGAGAGGGTTCAGAGAGAGGCACTGAAGCTTTCTTT; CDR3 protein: CATSREGSERGTEAFF
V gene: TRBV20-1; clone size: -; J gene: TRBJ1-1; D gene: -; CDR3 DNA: TGCAGTGCTGCCTGGTCCGTGAACACTGAAGCTTTCTTT; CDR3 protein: CSAAWSVNTEAFF
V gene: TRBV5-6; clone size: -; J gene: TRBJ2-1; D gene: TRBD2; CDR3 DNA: TGTGCCAGCAGCTTACTGGCGGGGGGCGTCAATGAGCAGTTCTTC; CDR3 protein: CASSLLAGGVNEQFF
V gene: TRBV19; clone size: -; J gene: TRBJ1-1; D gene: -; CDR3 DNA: TGTGCCAGTAGTACAGACACCTACGATGGGGCTTTCTTT; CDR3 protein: CASSTDTYDGAFF
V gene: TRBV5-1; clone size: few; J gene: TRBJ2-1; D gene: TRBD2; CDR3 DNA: TGCGCCAGCAGCTTGTCGGCTAGCGGGGGGGTCTTATACAATGAGCAGTTCTTC; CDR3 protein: CASSLSASGGVLYNEQFF
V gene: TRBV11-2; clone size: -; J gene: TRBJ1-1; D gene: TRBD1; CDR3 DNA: TGTGCCAGCAGCTCCCGACAGGGGGCGTCGAACACTGAAGCTTTCTTT; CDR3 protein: CASSSRQGASNTEAFF
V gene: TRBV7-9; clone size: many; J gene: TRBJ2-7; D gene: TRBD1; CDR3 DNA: TGTGCCAGCAGCTACCGGGACAGGGGCGCCTACGAGCAGTACTTC; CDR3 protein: CASSYRDRGAYEQYF
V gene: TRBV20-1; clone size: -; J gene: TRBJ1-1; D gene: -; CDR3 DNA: TGCTGTGCTCTCGAGGGAAGTAACACTGAAGCTTTCTTT; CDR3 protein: CCALEGSNTEAFF
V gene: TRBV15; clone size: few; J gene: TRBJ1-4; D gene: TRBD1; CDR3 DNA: TGTGCCACCAGCGTCCCGGGACAGGGATCCACTAATGAAAAACTGTTTTTT; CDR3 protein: CATSVPGQGSTNEKLFF
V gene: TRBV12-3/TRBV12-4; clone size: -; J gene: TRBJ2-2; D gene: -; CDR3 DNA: TGTGCCAGCCATTCGCCTTTACAAACCGGGGAGCTGTTTTTT; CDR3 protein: CASHSPLQTGELFF
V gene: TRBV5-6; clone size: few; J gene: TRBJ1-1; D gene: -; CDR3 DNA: TGTGCCAGCAGCAGGGGGGAGAGGGGGGCTGAAGCTTTCTTT; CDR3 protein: CASSRGERGAEAFF
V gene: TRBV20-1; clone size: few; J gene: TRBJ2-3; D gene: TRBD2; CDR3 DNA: TGCAGCAAGTTAGGGACTATCACAGATACGCAGTATTTT; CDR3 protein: CSKLGTITDTQYF
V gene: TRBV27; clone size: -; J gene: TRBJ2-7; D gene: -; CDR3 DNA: TGTGCCAGCAGGAGGGGTGGCAGTTCCTACGAGCAGTACTTC; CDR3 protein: CASRRGGSSYEQYF
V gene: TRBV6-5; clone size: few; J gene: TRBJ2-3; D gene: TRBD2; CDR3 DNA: TGTGCCAGCAGTTACAGCGGGGGGGCATCAGATACGCAGTATTTT; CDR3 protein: CASSYSGGASDTQYF
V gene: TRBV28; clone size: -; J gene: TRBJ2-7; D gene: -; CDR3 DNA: TGTGCCAGCAGTTCCCCCGGGGGGCTCGACGAGCAGTACTTC; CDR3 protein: CASSSPGGLDEQYF
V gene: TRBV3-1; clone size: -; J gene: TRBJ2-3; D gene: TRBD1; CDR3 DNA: TGTGCCAGCAGCCAAGAGGGGCGAGGACAGGCGTATTTT; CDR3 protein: CASSQEGRGQAYF
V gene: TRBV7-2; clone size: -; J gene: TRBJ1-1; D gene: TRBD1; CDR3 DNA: TGTGCCAGCCGAACCCCCGACAGGGTGGCGGAAGCTTTCTTT; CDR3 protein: CASRTPDRVAEAFF
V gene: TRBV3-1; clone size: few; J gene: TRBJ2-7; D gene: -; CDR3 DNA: TGTGCCAGCAGCCAAGCTAACTACGAGCAGTACTTC; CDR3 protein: CASSQANYEQYF
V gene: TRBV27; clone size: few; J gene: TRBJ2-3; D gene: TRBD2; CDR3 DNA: TGTGCCAGCAGCGAACTAGCGGGTAGAACAGATACGCAGTATTTT; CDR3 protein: CASSELAGRTDTQYF
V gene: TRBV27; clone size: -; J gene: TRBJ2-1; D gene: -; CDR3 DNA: TGTGCCAGCAGTATGATAACCGACAGGCCTGAGTTCTTC; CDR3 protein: CASSMITDRPEFF
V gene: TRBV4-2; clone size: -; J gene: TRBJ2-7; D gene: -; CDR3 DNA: TGTGCCAGCAGCCGCGGGTCAGAAACGTACGAGCAGTACTTC; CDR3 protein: CASSRGSETYEQYF
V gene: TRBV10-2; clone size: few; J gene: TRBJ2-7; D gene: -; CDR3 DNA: TGCGCCAGCAGTGCTAGGGGGGGATACGAGCAGTACTTC; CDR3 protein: CASSARGGYEQYF
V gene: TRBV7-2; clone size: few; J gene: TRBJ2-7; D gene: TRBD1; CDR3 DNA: TGTGCCAGCAGCCTACAGGGGGTCCACGAGCAGTACTTC; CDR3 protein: CASSLQGVHEQYF
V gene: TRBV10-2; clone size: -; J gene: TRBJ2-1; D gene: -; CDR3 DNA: TGCGCCAGCAGTGAGGTTAGCCCCAATGAGCAGTTCTTC; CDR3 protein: CASSEVSPNEQFF
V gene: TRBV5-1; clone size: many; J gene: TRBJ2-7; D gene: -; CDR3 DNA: TGCGCCAGCAGCTTGGCGCCGGGATCCTACGAGCAGTACTTC; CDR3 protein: CASSLAPGSYEQYF
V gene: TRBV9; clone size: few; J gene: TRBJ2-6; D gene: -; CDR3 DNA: TGTGCCAGCAGCGCCCGGTCGGGTGGGGCTGGGGCCAACGTCCTGACTTTC; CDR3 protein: CASSARSGGAGANVLTF
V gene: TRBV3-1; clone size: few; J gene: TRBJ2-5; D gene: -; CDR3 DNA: TGTGCCAGCAGCCAAGTCCGGCGGGGAGAGACCCAGTACTTC; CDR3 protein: CASSQVRRGETQYF
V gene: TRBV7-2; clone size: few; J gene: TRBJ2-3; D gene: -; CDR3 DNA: TGTGCCAGCAGCTTAGCCGCCGTTACGCAGTATTTT; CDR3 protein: CASSLAAVTQYF
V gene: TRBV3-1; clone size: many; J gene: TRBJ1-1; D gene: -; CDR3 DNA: TGTGCCAGCAGCCAGTTGAACACTGAAGCTTTCTTT; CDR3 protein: CASSQLNTEAFF
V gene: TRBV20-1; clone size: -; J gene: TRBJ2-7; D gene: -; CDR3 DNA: TGCAGTGCTAGAGAAGGGGTGGCCTACGAGCAGTACTTC; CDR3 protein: CSAREGVAYEQYF
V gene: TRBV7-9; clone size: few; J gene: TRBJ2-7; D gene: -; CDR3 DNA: TGTGCCAGCAGCTTAGTCGACCGAAACGAGCAGTACTTC; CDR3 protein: CASSLVDRNEQYF
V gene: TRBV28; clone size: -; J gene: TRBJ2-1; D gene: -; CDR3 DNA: TGTGCCAGCAGTGCCCTGGACTTCCGCTACACCTACAATGAGCAGTTCTTC; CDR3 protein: CASSALDFRYTYNEQFF
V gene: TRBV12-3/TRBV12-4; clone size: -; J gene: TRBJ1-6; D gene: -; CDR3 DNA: TGTGCCAGCAGTTTTAGCCGGGGCCGATCACCCCTCCACTTT; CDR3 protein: CASSFSRGRSPLHF
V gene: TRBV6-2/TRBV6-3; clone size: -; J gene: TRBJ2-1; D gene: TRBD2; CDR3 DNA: TGTGCCAGCACATTAGCGGGGGAGGTGGAGCAGTTCTTC; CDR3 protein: CASTLAGEVEQFF
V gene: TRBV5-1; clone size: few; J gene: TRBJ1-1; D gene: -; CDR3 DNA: TGCGCCAGCAGCTTGGACGATCAGCCTGAAGCTTTCTTT; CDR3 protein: CASSLDDQPEAFF
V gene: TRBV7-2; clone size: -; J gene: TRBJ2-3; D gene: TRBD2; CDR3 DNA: TGTGCCAGCAGCTTACCGGGACTAGGATTAGATACGCAGTATTTT; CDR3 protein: CASSLPGLGLDTQYF
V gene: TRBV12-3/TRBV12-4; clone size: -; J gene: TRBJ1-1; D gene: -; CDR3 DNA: TGTGCCAGCAGTTTCCGTGTTGGGGGGAACACTGAAGCTTTCTTT; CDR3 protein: CASSFRVGGNTEAFF
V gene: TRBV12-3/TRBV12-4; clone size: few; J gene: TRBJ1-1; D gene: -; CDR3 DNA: TGTGCCAGCAGTCACAGGGCGGGAACTGAAGCTTTCTTT; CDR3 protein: CASSHRAGTEAFF